The 5 T cell receptor beta chains reported below all come from one sample, sequenced in a study of cytomegalovirus exposure and HLA in healthy donors. The assay was immunoSEQ multiplex PCR, and TCRdb's table has in-frame clones only and misses some. Altogether 300,000 or so clones are present, approximately 86% being singletons, with the ten largest covering over 0.9%. Sample: PBMCs. The receptor source for this set is a man aged 25-45 years in good health and CMV-seronegative.

V and J are TRBV7-2 and TRBJ2-7; 8 bases fit TRBD2. Germline V gene lookup returns CDR1 SGHTA and CDR2 FQGNSA. The CDR3 spans 14 residues. V shed 7 bases and J 2 bases; nucleotides not matched to a gene: 7. The CDR3 bases are TGTGCCAGCACCTCTCCGGGGGGGGCCTACGAGCAGTACTTC. As protein: CASTSPGGAYEQYF.

The chain combines TRBV5-1 with TRBJ1-1, with 7 bases that match TRBD1. The V gene's germline CDR1 is SGHRS and CDR2 YFSETQ. CDR3 length: 17 residues. V lost 2 bases to trimming and J lost 1 base; unmatched junction nucleotides: 11. CDR3 region: CASSFLGRRGPNTEAFF. The DNA for the CDR3 is TGCGCCAGCAGCTTTTTGGGGCGGAGGGGGCCGAACACTGAAGCTTTCTTT.

This chain uses TRBV6-5 with TRBJ1-5; the match to TRBD1 covers 10 bases. The CDR3 runs 15 residues. From germline, CDR1 is MNHEY and CDR2 SVGAGI. V shed 0 bases and J 4 bases; nucleotides not matched to a gene: 0. The CDR3 loop is CASSYSDRGNQPQHF. In DNA form, the CDR3 reads TGTGCCAGCAGTTACTCGGACAGGGGGAATCAGCCCCAGCATTTT.

This clone was detected only a few times. The chain combines TRBV5-6 with TRBJ1-2; TRBD1 agrees at 7 bases. The ends lost 6 bases at V and 4 bases at J; junction bases unmatched: 6. The CDR3 extends over 13 amino acids. Germline V CDR1 and CDR2: SGHDT, YYEEEE. The CDR3 sequence is CASMTGLGYGYTF. The DNA of the CDR3 is TGTGCCAGCATGACAGGGTTGGGCTATGGCTACACCTTC. The variable domain in full, with the rest retrieved from reference TRBV5-6 and TRBJ1-2, is DAGVTQSPTHLIKTRGQQVTLRCSPKSGHDTVSWYQQALGQGPQFIFQYYEEEERQRGNFPDRFSGHQFPNYSSELNVNALLLGDSALYLCASMTGLGYGYTFGSGTRLTVV.

This clone was picked up a small number of times. The chain carries TRBV2 and TRBJ1-2, with 7 bases fitting TRBD1. Per germline, CDR1 SNHLY and CDR2 FYNNEI. V was pared by 4 bases and J by 4 bases, with 6 bases of the junction left unmatched. The CDR3 contains 14 residues. This chain's CDR3 is CASSGQGGSYGYTF. In DNA, the CDR3 is TGTGCCAGCAGTGGACAGGGTGGGAGCTATGGCTACACCTTC.